This is a list of T cell receptor beta chains from one sample in a study of CXCR3-negative and CXCR3-positive naive CD8 T cells. TCRdb reworked the 5' RACE reads into one entry per CDR3 protein, no DNA. In total, the table holds about 130,000 distinct CDR3 sequences. What was sequenced was naive CXCR3+ CD8+ T cells from blood. These receptors were obtained from a human donor in good health. Some clones in this sample may be carry-over from other donors' samples. Each CDR3 is given with its conserved first and last residue. The order of the fields is J gene, V gene, CDR3 protein.

>TRBJ1-1|TRBV5-1
CASSAGAGNTEAFF
>TRBJ1-2|TRBV5-6
CASSSIQDGYGYTF
>TRBJ1-6|TRBV7-9
CASSLTEYNSPLHF
>TRBJ2-7|TRBV7-2
CASSQVAGMGYEQYF
>TRBJ1-1|TRBV3-1
CASSQDPGTEAFF
>TRBJ2-7|TRBV7-9
CASSNRDRGDEQYF
>TRBJ2-1|TRBV28
CASSFPPSGSSYNEQFF
>TRBJ2-5|TRBV12-3/TRBV12-4
CASSFSETQYF
>TRBJ1-2|TRBV3-1
CASSQHRGEDGYTF
>TRBJ1-5|TRBV27
CASSLSSGVQPQHF
>TRBJ1-1|TRBV7-6
CASSWETNTEAFF
>TRBJ2-7|TRBV21-1
CASSWTASFYEQYF
>TRBJ2-1|TRBV14
CASSQVSSYNEQFF
>TRBJ2-7|TRBV29-1
CSVEGLAGDNFYEQYF
>TRBJ2-2|TRBV7-3
CASSLASRTGELFF
>TRBJ2-7|TRBV7-9
CASSFRGDEQYF
>TRBJ2-7|TRBV11-3
CASSSGQGNYEQYF
>TRBJ2-7|TRBV7-9
CASSTTQTYEQYF
>TRBJ2-2|TRBV6-1
CASSEELPHTGELFF
>TRBJ2-1|TRBV5-6
CASSLGLAGPLGEQFF
>TRBJ2-7|TRBV10-3
CAISDRGYPYEQYF
>TRBJ2-3|TRBV6-6
CASKQTDTQYF
>TRBJ2-2|TRBV28
CASSAERNTGELFF
>TRBJ2-7|TRBV20-1
CSARERGNYYEQYF
>TRBJ2-1|TRBV27
CASSSFPGLEKNNEQFF
>TRBJ2-2|TRBV4-2
CASSLRDTNTGELFF
>TRBJ2-1|TRBV3-1
CASSPGTSPYDEQFF
>TRBJ2-1|TRBV7-9
CASSSGVAGALYEQFF